The 4 T cell receptor beta chains listed next were all sequenced from one sample in a study of CD8+CD57+ T cells in acquired aplastic anemia. CDR3 and TCR beta VDJ profiling relied on genomic DNA as the template. TCRdb re-called the reads through MiXCR, storing one row per CDR3 protein. Of some 130,000 distinct CDR3 sequences listed, 48% are singletons. Material: sorted CD4+, CD8+, or CD8+CD57+ T cells (not recorded which) from PBMCs. All receptors derive from a human donor in good health, serving as a control.

Remarks on this clonotype: One junction end does not reproduce the germline sequence, and a read error may be involved. The chain combines TRBV20-1 with TRBJ2-7; 9 nucleotides match TRBD1. The CDR3 has 17 amino acids. Germline CDR1 is DFQATT and CDR2 is SNEGSKA (reference sequence). CDR3 loop: CSARGTGTRRSTYEQHF. The CDR3 DNA reads TGCAGTGCCAGAGGGACAGGGACTCGGAGGTCGACCTACGAGCAGCACTTC.

This clonotype showed up just once. This chain uses TRBV19 with TRBJ1-6; D is uncertain. CDR3 length equals 13 residues. The V end was cut by 7 bases, the J end by 9 bases, with 13 bases between. Germline V CDR1 and CDR2: LNHDA, SQIVND (reference sequence). In nucleotides, the CDR3 is TGTGCCAGTACCGATCTATTTGGTTCACCCCTCCACTTT. This encodes CASTDLFGSPLHF.

This clonotype was counted many times. The V and J genes are TRBV4-3 and TRBJ2-1; no clear D. With 0 bases removed from V and 5 bases from J, the gap between germline ends came to 11 bases. The CDR3 runs 15 residues. From germline, CDR1 is LGHNA and CDR2 YSLEER. CDR3 protein: CASSQDVLYDNEQFF. The DNA of the CDR3 is TGCGCCAGCAGCCAAGATGTTCTATACGACAATGAGCAGTTCTTC.

This clonotype showed up many times. The rearrangement joins TRBV6-5 to TRBJ2-7; possibly TRBD1 for D (6 bases). Germline V lookup: CDR1 MNHEY, CDR2 SVGAGI. The V end was cut by 8 bases, the J end by 2 bases, with 13 bases between. The CDR3 extends over 13 amino acids. CDR3 residues: CASRTGSPYEQYF. The CDR3 nucleotides are TGTGCCAGCCGTACAGGGTCTCCCTACGAGCAGTACTTC.